One and the same sample provided the 14 T cell receptor beta chains below, sequenced in a study of T cells in Graves' hyperthyroidism and ophthalmopathy. Amplified TCR beta CDR3 regions came from RNA transcripts. HTBI primers drove first-round RT-PCR of the TCR CDR3. TCRdb reprocessed the multiplex PCR reads via MiXCR and lists one record per CDR3 protein. This table holds about 500,000 distinct CDR3 sequences, roughly 15% found once. Sequenced material: blood. The receptors originated from a woman younger than 45 with Graves' ophthalmopathy.

The chain is built from TRBV28 and TRBJ1-1; the D is unclear. CDR1 is MDHEN, CDR2 SYDVKM, per germline. The CDR3 length is 14 residues. The V and J ends lost 4 bases and 3 bases respectively, with 12 bases between them. CDR3 in amino acids: CASSWSATDTEAFF. CDR3 bases: TGTGCCAGCAGTTGGTCAGCTACCGACACTGAAGCTTTCTTT. The whole variable domain, remainder taken from reference TRBV28 and TRBJ1-1, is DVKVTQSSRYLVKRTGEKVFLECVQDMDHENMFWYRQDPGLGLRLIYFSYDVKMKEKGDIPEGYSVSREKKERFSLILESASTNQTSMYLCASSWSATDTEAFFGQGTRLTVV.

This clonotype was picked up many times. The chain joins TRBV2 to TRBJ2-7; 9 nucleotides agree with TRBD1. The J segment lost 2 bases and the V segment lost 5 bases, leaving 10 bases of the junction unmatched. This CDR3 has 16 residues. Germline V gives CDR1 SNHLY, CDR2 FYNNEI. The CDR3 protein is CASSHDVRQGAYEQYF. The CDR3 bases are TGTGCCAGCAGTCACGACGTCCGACAGGGGGCCTACGAGCAGTACTTC.

The chain carries TRBV30 and TRBJ2-1; no clear D gene. From germline, CDR1 is GTSNPN and CDR2 SVGIG (reference sequence). CDR3 length: 14 residues. The V end was cut by 8 bases, the J end by 0 bases, with 14 bases between. The chain's CDR3 is CASTSPSSYNEQFF. The CDR3 bases are TGTGCCAGCACCAGCCCGAGCTCCTACAATGAGCAGTTCTTC.

This clonotype has just a few counts. J is TRBJ1-1 and V is TRBV7-9; D is undetermined. V lost 3 bases and J 0 bases, leaving 17 bases between the germline ends. Germline V gene sequence: CDR1 SEHNR, CDR2 FQNEAQ (reference sequence). CDR3 length: 17 residues. The CDR3 is CASSFRKTGSMNTEAFF. The CDR3 DNA follows: TGTGCCAGCAGCTTTCGGAAAACTGGGAGCATGAACACTGAAGCTTTCTTT.

This clonotype occurred many times. The chain carries TRBV29-1 and TRBJ2-1; D ambiguous. Germline assignment: CDR1 SQVTM and CDR2 ANQGSEA. The CDR3 runs to 16 residues. V lost 0 bases and J lost 2, with 14 bases in between. The CDR3 sequence: CSVEDGVWNTYNEQFF. The CDR3 nucleotides are TGCAGCGTTGAAGATGGAGTATGGAACACCTACAATGAGCAGTTCTTC.

In DNA, the CDR3 is TGTGCCAGCAGCTTAGCGTCTAGCGCTTGGACCGGGGAGCTGTTTTTT. It specifies CASSLASSAWTGELFF. The chain joins TRBV11-2 to TRBJ2-2, with a tentative D call TRBD2 (6 bases). V lost 1 base and J 5 bases, leaving 14 bases between the germline ends. The CDR3 spans 16 residues. Germline-derived CDR1 and CDR2 are SGHAT and FQNNGV. The complete variable domain, with remaining parts taken from reference TRBV11-2 and TRBJ2-2, reads EAGVAQSPRYKIIEKRQSVAFWCNPISGHATLYWYQQILGQGPKLLIQFQNNGVVDDSQLPKDRFSAERLKGVDSTLKIQPAKLEDSAVYLCASSLASSAWTGELFFGEGSRLTVL.

This clonotype was seen many times. The J gene is TRBJ1-5, the V gene TRBV20-1; D is unresolved. The CDR3 length is 16 residues. V lost 0 bases, J lost 0 bases, and 12 bases lay in between. Looked up from germline, CDR1 is DFQATT and CDR2 is SNEGSKA (reference sequence). This chain's CDR3 is CSARDWASDSNQPQHF. In nucleotides, the CDR3 is TGCAGTGCTAGAGATTGGGCCAGCGATAGCAATCAGCCCCAGCATTTT.

About this clonotype itself: This clone may be a read error of a much larger clone one base away. The V and J genes are TRBV28 and TRBJ2-3; a possible D gene is TRBD1 (6 bases). The germline V and J ends were trimmed by 6 bases and 4 bases, with 17 bases remaining between them. The length of the CDR3 is 15 residues. Germline V lookup: CDR1 MDHEN, CDR2 SYDVKM. DNA of the CDR3: TGTGCCAGCAGCCTTGACAGGAGGAACGCAGATACGCAGTATTTT. Encoded protein: CASSLDRRNADTQYF.

This clonotype showed up just once. The chain recombines TRBV25-1 with TRBJ1-1; D possibly corresponds to TRBD1 (5 bases). CDR1 and CDR2 from the germline V gene are MGHDK and SYGVNS. The V end was cut by 6 bases, the J end by 2 bases, with 13 bases between. This CDR3 has 14 amino acids. The CDR3 DNA reads as TGTGCCAGCAGGGTCGGGGCGCTAAACACTGAAGCTTTCTTT. Its translation is CASRVGALNTEAFF.

This clonotype was detected a few times. The rearrangement links TRBV25-1 to TRBJ2-3; TRBD2 matches at 8 bases. V shed 3 bases, J shed 4 bases, and the junction held 3 bases outside the gene matches. The length of the CDR3 is 14 residues. Germline V gene lookup returns CDR1 MGHDK and CDR2 SYGVNS. The CDR3 DNA reads as TGTGCCAGCAGTGACGGACTAGCCGCAGATACGCAGTATTTT. Its translation: CASSDGLAADTQYF.

The chain joins TRBV6-1 to TRBJ1-5; 7 nucleotides align to TRBD1. The germline gives CDR1 MNHNS, CDR2 SASEGT. The CDR3 totals 15 residues. The V gene end was trimmed by 3 bases and the J gene end by 3 bases; junction bases not matched to a gene: 5. The DNA of the CDR3 is TGTGCCAGCAGTGATACAGGGGCGGACAATCAGCCCCAGCATTTT. It is translated as CASSDTGADNQPQHF.

This clonotype has a handful of counts. The CDR3 region is CASSGLGGELFF. The CDR3 region has the DNA TGCGCCAGCAGCGGACTAGGCGGGGAGCTGTTTTTT. The chain combines TRBV4-3 with TRBJ2-2, with 7 bases aligning to TRBD2. The CDR3 covers 12 residues. Trimming took 5 bases from V and 7 from J; bases not matched to a gene: 1. CDR1 is LGHNA and CDR2 is YSLEER in the germline V gene.

This clonotype was counted many times. In DNA, the CDR3 is TGTGCCAGCTCCCGTGGGGGGGCGTCCGAGCAGTACTTC. It encodes CASSRGGASEQYF. This chain links TRBV18 with TRBJ2-7, with D possibly being TRBD2 (7 bases). The CDR3 has 13 residues. V was trimmed by 6 bases and J by 6 bases, leaving 15 bases between them. Germline lookup yields CDR1 KGHSH and CDR2 LQKENI.

About this clonotype: A much larger clone differs by one base, so this may be a read error. This rearrangement joins TRBV27 to TRBJ1-5; D is ambiguous. CDR3 length: 15 residues. Per the germline V gene, CDR1 is MNHEY and CDR2 is SMNVEV (reference sequence). The CDR3 loop reads CASSFAGVGNQPQRF. The DNA of the CDR3 is TGTGCCAGCAGTTTCGCCGGGGTAGGTAATCAGCCCCAGCGTTTT.